These 23 T cell receptor beta chains were all obtained from the same sample, sequenced in a study of CD4 T cells in relation to SARS-CoV-2 and coronaviruses. These receptors have no identified antigens. The unexposed donors gave CD4+ T cells in about 2010-2018, prior to COVID-19. Isolation of CD4+ T cells took place after around eleven days in culture. TCRdb keeps only in-frame clones here, not all; method: immunoSEQ multiplex PCR. The sample lists fewer than 25,000 clones; over 70% were seen once. Sequencing input: CD4+ T cells from PBMCs, cultured in vitro. The origin of the receptors is a human donor in good health.

The chain recombines TRBV9 with TRBJ1-2; 7 bases match TRBD1. Germline loops: CDR1 SGDLS, CDR2 YYNGEE. Losses at the gene ends were 5 bases for V and 4 bases for J; bases not matched to a gene: 5. The length of the CDR3 is 13 residues. The CDR3 loop is CASREGTAYGYTF. CDR3 in DNA: TGTGCCAGCAGAGAGGGGACAGCCTATGGCTACACCTTC.

The chain employs TRBV7-3 and TRBJ2-1; unclear D gene. The V gene's germline CDR1 is SGHTA and CDR2 FQGTGA. Trimming stripped 5 bases from V and 7 bases from J, with 15 bases between. The CDR3 is 14 amino acids. CDR3 protein: CASSPTSVGNEQFF. CDR3 nucleotide sequence: TGTGCCAGCAGCCCTACCAGCGTCGGGAATGAGCAGTTCTTC.

V and J are TRBV19 and TRBJ2-1; 11 bases are shared with TRBD2. The germline gives CDR1 LNHDA, CDR2 SQIVND (reference sequence). Trimming cost V 5 bases and J 6 bases; bases outside gene matches: 6. The CDR3 runs to 15 residues. The DNA for the CDR3 is TGTGCCAGTAGTCTCCCGGGACTAGCGGCCAATGAGCAGTTCTTC. Translation: CASSLPGLAANEQFF.

This clone was recorded only once. V and J are TRBV18 and TRBJ1-5; unclear D gene. Germline V CDR1 and CDR2: KGHSH, LQKENI. V lost 3 bases, J lost 2 bases, and 8 bases lay in between. The CDR3 length is 14 residues. The CDR3 spells CASSPGSGNQPQHF. The CDR3, as DNA: TGTGCCAGCTCACCCGGTAGTGGCAATCAGCCCCAGCATTTT.

J is TRBJ1-1 and V is TRBV27; 8 bases match TRBD1. The J segment lost 5 bases and the V segment lost 5 bases, leaving 16 bases of the junction unmatched. Germline CDR1 MNHEY, CDR2 SMNVEV (reference sequence). The CDR3 runs 17 residues. In DNA, the CDR3 is TGTGCCAGCAGTGTCATCTCGTCGACAGGGGAGAGGACTGAAGCTTTCTTT. Amino acids: CASSVISSTGERTEAFF.

The V gene is TRBV19, the J gene TRBJ2-5; D perhaps matches TRBD1 (6 bases). The CDR3 totals 14 residues. V lost 1 base and J lost 7, with 13 bases in between. Looked up from germline, CDR1 is LNHDA and CDR2 is SQIVND (reference sequence). CDR3 nucleotide sequence: TGTGCCAGTAGTATAGGGGGGCCAGAGGGGACCCAGTACTTC. Its protein is CASSIGGPEGTQYF.

This clone has only a few counts. The chain links TRBV19 to TRBJ1-5; perhaps TRBD1 as D (5 bases). Per the germline V gene, CDR1 is LNHDA and CDR2 is SQIVND (reference sequence). The CDR3 has 15 amino acids. Trimming removed 6 bases from V and 3 bases from J, with 15 bases in between. The CDR3: CASSQRGGLNQPQHF. The CDR3 DNA reads as TGTGCCAGTAGCCAAAGGGGCGGCCTCAATCAGCCCCAGCATTTT.

The V call is TRBV7-9, the J call TRBJ2-1, with 7 bases aligning to TRBD1. The CDR3 consists of 15 residues. In germline, CDR1 is SEHNR, CDR2 FQNEAQ (reference sequence). After removal of 6 bases from V and 7 bases from J, the junction contained 12 bases not matched to a gene. The CDR3 sequence: CASSLGQSLMNEQFF. The CDR3 coding sequence is TGTGCCAGCAGTCTGGGACAGTCGCTAATGAATGAGCAGTTCTTC.

Only a few counts were recorded for this clone. The V call is TRBV2, the J call TRBJ1-2, with a possible D match to TRBD1 (6 bases). Looked up from germline, CDR1 is SNHLY and CDR2 is FYNNEI. The V end lost 10 bases, the J end lost 7 bases, and 16 bases lay between the germline ends. The CDR3 loop spans 12 amino acids. Here the CDR3 reads CAIRGGVSGYTF. In DNA, the CDR3 is TGTGCCATTAGAGGGGGGGTCTCTGGCTACACCTTC.

J is TRBJ1-4 and V is TRBV20-1; a possible D gene is TRBD1 (5 bases). This CDR3 has 15 residues. V dropped 3 bases and J dropped 7 bases, with 18 bases sitting between them. Germline V gives CDR1 DFQATT, CDR2 SNEGSKA (reference sequence). CDR3 amino acids: CSASPSAGTGEKLFF. Here the CDR3 DNA reads TGCAGTGCTAGTCCTTCGGCGGGGACGGGTGAAAAACTGTTTTTT.

This chain uses TRBV10-3 with TRBJ1-1; D might be TRBD1 (6 bases). V was shortened by 3 bases and J by 4 bases, with 9 bases between the two germline ends. Germline loops: CDR1 ENHRY, CDR2 SYGVKD. The length of the CDR3 is 13 residues. CDR3 DNA sequence: TGTGCCATCAGTGAAGACAGGTCCACTGAAGCTTTCTTT. It specifies CAISEDRSTEAFF.

DNA for the CDR3: TGTGCCAGCAGCAGCGAAATAGGAGGGGGCCTGAACGAGCAGTACTTC. Its translation is CASSSEIGGGLNEQYF. The chain is built from TRBV4-2 and TRBJ2-7; possible D gene TRBD1, 7 bases. The V and J ends lost 5 bases and 5 bases respectively, with 22 bases between them. This CDR3 has 16 residues. Germline loops: CDR1 LGHNA, CDR2 YNFKEQ.

V usage is TRBV7-9 and J usage is TRBJ2-1; D possibly uses TRBD1 or TRBD2 (5 bases each). The CDR3 is made up of 12 amino acids. CDR1 is SEHNR and CDR2 is FQNEAQ in the germline V gene (reference sequence). Trimming shortened V by 4 bases and J by 10 bases, and 11 bases separated the two germline ends. CDR3 DNA: TGTGCCAGCAGCTCGGACGAGGGGGAGCAGTTCTTC. This gives the protein CASSSDEGEQFF.

This clone was detected only once. The J gene is TRBJ2-1, the V gene TRBV9, with 13 bases identical to TRBD2. Germline loops: CDR1 SGDLS, CDR2 YYNGEE. There are 19 residues in the CDR3. V trimming: 4 bases; J trimming: 0 bases; junction bases outside the gene matches: 10. Here the CDR3 DNA reads TGTGCCAGCAGCCCCGAACTAGCGGGGGGGGCAAGCTCCTACAATGAGCAGTTCTTC. Translated: CASSPELAGGASSYNEQFF.

This clone was recorded only once. The rearrangement joins TRBV13 to TRBJ2-3, with 8 bases matching TRBD1. The CDR3 consists of 17 residues. The V gene's germline CDR1 is PRHDT and CDR2 FYEKMQ (reference sequence). V lost 5 bases, J lost 1 base, and 11 bases stayed unmatched. The CDR3 loop reads CASSIPRGLRGTDTQYF. The CDR3 DNA sequence: TGTGCCAGCAGCATCCCCAGGGGGCTAAGGGGCACAGATACGCAGTATTTT.

The chain recombines TRBV11-2 with TRBJ2-2; perhaps TRBD1 as D (5 bases). The V gene's germline CDR1 is SGHAT and CDR2 FQNNGV. The CDR3 has 15 amino acids. Between the trimmed V and J ends, which lost 3 bases and 2 bases, there was a span of 10 bases. The CDR3 DNA reads TGTGCCAGCAGCTTTAGGGGCGCAAACACCGGGGAGCTGTTTTTT. This sequence encodes CASSFRGANTGELFF.

This clone was seen just once. The chain is built from TRBV18 and TRBJ2-1, with D perhaps matching TRBD1 (6 bases). V dropped 3 bases and J dropped 4 bases, with 16 bases sitting between them. Germline assignment: CDR1 KGHSH and CDR2 LQKENI. The CDR3 runs 16 residues. The CDR3 spells CASSPSGQNVYNEQFF. In DNA, the CDR3 is TGTGCCAGCTCACCGAGTGGACAGAACGTTTACAATGAGCAGTTCTTC.

This clone was picked up one time. This rearrangement joins TRBV11-1 to TRBJ2-5; unclear D gene. The CDR3 covers 13 residues. Germline lookup yields CDR1 SGHAT and CDR2 FQDESV (reference sequence). V lost 2 bases and J 4 bases, leaving 8 bases between the germline ends. CDR3 region: CASSLNRLETQYF. The CDR3 nucleotides are TGTGCCAGCAGCTTAAATAGGTTAGAGACCCAGTACTTC. Full variable domain (rest looked up from reference TRBV11-1 and TRBJ2-5): EAEVAQSPRYKITEKSQAVAFWCDPISGHATLYWYRQILGQGPELLVQFQDESVVDDSQLPKDRFSAERLKGVDSTLKIQPAELGDSAMYLCASSLNRLETQYFGPGTRLLVL.

This clone was found a few times. The rearrangement joins TRBV7-3 to TRBJ2-1, with D perhaps matching TRBD2 (6 bases). The CDR3 sequence is 14 residues long. V was clipped by 5 bases and J by 5 bases, with 13 bases between them. CDR1 and CDR2 (germline): SGHTA, FQGTGA. CDR3 in amino acids: CASSQWGGNNEQFF. In DNA, the CDR3 is TGTGCCAGCAGCCAGTGGGGAGGTAACAATGAGCAGTTCTTC.

This chain connects TRBV7-9 to TRBJ1-1, with 7 bases matching TRBD1. V lost 5 bases and J lost 7; bases outside the gene matches: 13. This CDR3 has 15 amino acids. Germline CDR1 reads SEHNR; CDR2 reads FQNEAQ (reference sequence). CDR3: CASSQIKGALREAFF. The CDR3 DNA reads as TGTGCCAGCAGCCAAATTAAGGGGGCTCTTCGTGAAGCTTTCTTT. Together with reference TRBV7-9 and TRBJ1-1, the CDR3 gives the full variable domain: DTGVSQNPRHKITKRGQNVTFRCDPISEHNRLYWYRQTLGQGPEFLTYFQNEAQLEKSRLLSDRFSAERPKGSFSTLEIQRTEQGDSAMYLCASSQIKGALREAFFGQGTRLTVV.

V usage is TRBV9 and J usage is TRBJ2-1; D is possibly TRBD2 (6 bases). CDR3 length: 14 residues. V lost 3 bases and J lost 4, with 11 bases in between. Germline lookup yields CDR1 SGDLS and CDR2 YYNGEE. The chain's CDR3 is CASSDGTRYNEQFF. The DNA for the CDR3 is TGTGCCAGCAGCGACGGGACTCGGTACAATGAGCAGTTCTTC.

V usage is TRBV10-2 and J usage is TRBJ2-2; D tentatively fits TRBD1 or TRBD2 (6 bases each). CDR1 and CDR2 from the germline V gene are WSHSY and SAAADI. This CDR3 comprises 15 residues. With 4 bases removed from V and 4 bases from J, the gap between germline ends came to 13 bases. DNA for the CDR3: TGCGCCAGCAGTGTTTCACAGGGAGGCACCGGGGAGCTGTTTTTT. Residues: CASSVSQGGTGELFF.

CDR3 sequence reads: CASSLAKGLAAYNEQFF. The CDR3 region has the DNA TGCGCCAGCAGCTTGGCCAAAGGACTAGCTGCCTACAATGAGCAGTTCTTC. V usage is TRBV5-1 and J usage is TRBJ2-1, with 8 bases lining up with TRBD2. From germline, CDR1 is SGHRS and CDR2 YFSETQ. The junction had 7 bases not matched to a gene; V was cut back by 0 bases and J by 2 bases. CDR3 size: 17 residues.